This T cell receptor (beta chain) came from a study of CD8+ T cells in alopecia areata. Turning to the study itself: Each day, treated patients took oral tofacitinib twice, at 5 to 10 mg per dose.

PBMCs, the starting material, were the source of sorted CD4+ and CD8+ T cells. Investigators isolated RNA and reverse transcribed it into cDNA to act as the sequencing template. Using immunoSEQ multiplex PCR, the repertoire was profiled, and TCRdb retains in-frame clones only, with some absent. This table has some 150,000 clones, around 64% appearing once. Sample: CD8+ T cells sorted from blood, taken at week 0. The source of this sequence is a human donor with alopecia areata.

For the CDR3, the DNA is TGTGCCAGCAGCCCCCGCGTTGGGGACACCGGGGAGCTGTTTTTT. Amino acids: CASSPRVGDTGELFF. The chain has TRBV9 and TRBJ2-2; D remains ambiguous. Looked up from germline, CDR1 is SGDLS and CDR2 is YYNGEE. V lost 4 bases and J lost 3, with 13 bases in between. CDR3 length: 15 residues.